Here is one T cell receptor beta chain with its context. The antigen is undetermined. Individual cDNA molecules in this library carried unique molecular identifiers. Original handling: A per-sample median of roughly 91,000 TCRs was observed, with a range of about 23,224 to 700,000. MiXCR was run by TCRdb on the RACE reads, yielding one entry per CDR3 protein. The V and J calls were not made by the authors but by TCRdb's processing. The sample holds 60,000 to 80,000 distinct CDR3 sequences, 25% to 40% seen once. The data are from a study of human T cells and chemical hapten exposure. Germline V gives CDR1 MGHDK, CDR2 SYGVNS. The length of the CDR3 is 13 residues. V lost 1 base and J lost 0, with 2 bases in between. Study-wide results and limits: In comparison with controls, expanded TCRs gave rise to a significantly larger number of large CDR3 similarity clusters.

Time point in this sample: patch test 1, 2 weeks after DPC sensitization. Indicated treatment: therapeutic diphenylcyclopropenone sensitization with weekly scalp DPC. The chain uses TRBV25-1 and TRBJ2-3; D not resolved. This specimen was whole blood, taken in connection with sensitization to the hapten diphenylcyclopropenone (DPC). The clonotype was recovered from a man aged 35 to 55 with alopecia areata. Some clones in this sample may be carry-over from other donors' samples. The CDR3 bases are TGTGCCAGCAGTGAATGGAGCACAGATACGCAGTATTTT. The encoded protein is CASSEWSTDTQYF.